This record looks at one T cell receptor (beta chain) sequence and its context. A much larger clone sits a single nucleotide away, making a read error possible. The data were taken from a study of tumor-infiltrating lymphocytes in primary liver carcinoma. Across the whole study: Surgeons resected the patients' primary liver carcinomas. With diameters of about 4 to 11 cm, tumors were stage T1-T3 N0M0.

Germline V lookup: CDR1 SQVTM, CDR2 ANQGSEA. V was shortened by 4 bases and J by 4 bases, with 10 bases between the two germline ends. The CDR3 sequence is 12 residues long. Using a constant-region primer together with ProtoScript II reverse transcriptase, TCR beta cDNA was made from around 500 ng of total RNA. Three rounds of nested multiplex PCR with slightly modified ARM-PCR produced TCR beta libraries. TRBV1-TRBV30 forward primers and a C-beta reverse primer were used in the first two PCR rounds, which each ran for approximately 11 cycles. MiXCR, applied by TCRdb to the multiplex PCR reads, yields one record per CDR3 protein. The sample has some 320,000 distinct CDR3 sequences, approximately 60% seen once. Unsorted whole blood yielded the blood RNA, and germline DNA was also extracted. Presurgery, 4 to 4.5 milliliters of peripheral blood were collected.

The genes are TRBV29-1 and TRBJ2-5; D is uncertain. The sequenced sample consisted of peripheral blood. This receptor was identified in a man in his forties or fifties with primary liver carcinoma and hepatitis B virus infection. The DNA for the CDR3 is TGCAGCGTTGGACCCAGTCCAGAGACCCAGTACTTC. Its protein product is CSVGPSPETQYF. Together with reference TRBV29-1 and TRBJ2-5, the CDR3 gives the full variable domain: SAVISQKPSRDICQRGTSLTIQCQVDSQVTMMFWYRQQPGQSLTLIATANQGSEATYESGFVIDKFPISRPNLTFSTLTVSNMSPEDSSIYLCSVGPSPETQYFGPGTRLLVL.